The rows below give T cell receptor beta chains drawn from one sample of a study of blood T cell repertoires in COVID-19. Profiling relied on immunoSEQ multiplex PCR, and the TCRdb table lists in-frame clones only, not all of them. The sample holds some 74,000 clones, just over 90% seen once. The sequencing sample was made of peripheral blood. These receptors all come from a man over 45 with COVID-19, enrolled during active disease. Both conserved end residues are part of each CDR3. D genes are given only for firm matches. Rows may omit the clone size; those that give it use once, few, many or a size class.

v_gene,abundance,d_gene,j_gene,CDR3aa,CDR3nt
TRBV4-3,NA,TRBD2,TRBJ2-2,CASSQGLADYTGELFF,TGCGCCAGCAGCCAAGGCCTAGCGGACTATACCGGGGAGCTGTTTTTT
TRBV3-1/TRBV3-2,once,TRBD2,TRBJ2-1,CASSQGAGRISRELLVDEQFF,TGTGCCAGCAGCCAAGGGGCAGGGCGGATTTCGCGGGAGTTGCTTGTCGATGAGCAGTTCTTC
TRBV21-1,NA,NA,TRBJ2-3,CASVSKLAPDTQYF,TGTGCCAGCGTCAGTAAGTTGGCCCCAGATACGCAGTATTTT
TRBV5-1,NA,TRBD1,TRBJ1-1,CASSPGTANTEAFF,TGCGCCAGCAGCCCCGGGACAGCGAACACTGAAGCTTTCTTT
TRBV30,NA,NA,TRBJ1-2,CAWSVERTYGYTF,TGTGCCTGGAGTGTAGAGCGTACCTATGGCTACACCTTC
TRBV19,once,NA,TRBJ2-1,CASSIRGEQFF,TGTGCCAGTAGTATACGGGGTGAGCAGTTCTTC
TRBV9,NA,TRBD1,TRBJ2-7,CASSADPGTGDYEQYF,TGTGCCAGCAGCGCCGACCCCGGGACAGGGGACTACGAGCAGTACTTC
TRBV3-1/TRBV3-2,NA,NA,TRBJ1-2,CASSLGRGGYTF,TGTGCCAGCAGCCTTGGCCGGGGTGGCTACACCTTC
TRBV9,NA,NA,TRBJ2-5,CASSALLSQGTQYF,TGTGCCAGCAGCGCTCTTCTATCCCAGGGGACCCAGTACTTC
TRBV7-9,NA,TRBD1,TRBJ2-2,CASSSYRDRVGELFF,TGTGCCAGCAGCTCCTACCGGGACAGGGTCGGGGAGCTGTTTTTT
TRBV19,NA,TRBD2,TRBJ2-1,CASSQRTSGRAYNEQFF,TGTGCCAGTAGTCAACGGACTAGCGGGAGGGCCTACAATGAGCAGTTCTTC
TRBV13,NA,TRBD1,TRBJ2-3,CASSHDTGETQYF,TGTGCCAGCAGCCACGATACAGGGGAAACGCAGTATTTT
TRBV7-9,NA,TRBD1,TRBJ1-2,CASSSGQGAYGYTF,TGTGCCAGCAGCTCGGGACAGGGGGCGTACGGCTACACCTTC
TRBV19,NA,TRBD1,TRBJ1-6,CASRGFDSPLHF,TGTGCCAGCAGGGGGTTCGACTCACCCCTCCACTTT
TRBV18,NA,TRBD2,TRBJ2-1,CASSSLGTGTSGSYYNEQFF,TGTGCCAGCTCATCCCTGGGAACCGGGACTAGCGGGAGTTATTACAATGAGCAGTTCTTC
TRBV5-8,NA,NA,TRBJ2-7,CASSLGGTSYEQYF,TGTGCCAGCAGCTTGGGGGGGACTTCCTACGAGCAGTACTTC
TRBV6-6,NA,TRBD1,TRBJ1-1,CASRWDRATEAFF,TGTGCCAGCAGATGGGACAGGGCCACTGAAGCTTTCTTT
TRBV25-1,NA,TRBD1,TRBJ1-5,CASSTGGDQPQHF,TGTGCCAGCAGTACAGGGGGCGATCAGCCCCAGCATTTT
TRBV10-1,NA,NA,TRBJ2-5,CASSEGEDQETQYF,TGCGCCAGCAGTGAGGGGGAGGACCAAGAGACCCAGTACTTC
TRBV7-6,NA,TRBD2,TRBJ2-3,CASSLVGGLGSPDTQYF,TGTGCCAGCAGCTTAGTCGGAGGACTAGGCTCCCCAGATACGCAGTATTTT
TRBV19,few,TRBD1,TRBJ1-5,CATRDRDQPQHF,TGTGCCACCCGGGACAGGGATCAGCCCCAGCATTTT
TRBV5-1,NA,TRBD1,TRBJ2-3,CASHLGQATDTQYF,TGCGCCAGCCATCTGGGACAGGCCACAGATACGCAGTATTTT
TRBV5-4,NA,TRBD1,TRBJ1-3,CASSLAGDRGDGNTIYF,TGTGCCAGCAGCTTGGCGGGGGACAGGGGAGATGGAAACACCATATATTTT
TRBV13,once,TRBD1,TRBJ1-1,CASSRRTGWNTEAFF,TGTGCCAGCAGCCGGCGGACAGGGTGGAACACTGAAGCTTTCTTT
TRBV7-7,NA,NA,TRBJ2-3,CASSLGSGGGADTQYF,TGTGCTAGCAGCTTAGGCTCCGGAGGGGGGGCAGATACGCAGTATTTT
TRBV30,NA,NA,TRBJ1-4,CAYHPLTASREKLFF,TGTGCCTACCATCCCTTGACAGCCTCTCGTGAAAAACTGTTTTTT
TRBV28,once,NA,TRBJ2-2,CASSEQGTGELFF,TGTGCCAGCAGTGAACAGGGAACCGGGGAGCTGTTTTTT
TRBV7-9,NA,TRBD2,TRBJ2-1,CASSTGLDPNEQFF,TGTGCCAGCAGCACCGGACTAGACCCCAATGAGCAGTTCTTC
TRBV28,NA,TRBD1,TRBJ1-5,CASSGGQERQPQHF,TGTGCCAGCAGCGGGGGACAGGAACGACAGCCCCAGCATTTT
TRBV10-3,few,TRBD1,TRBJ2-3,CAISEDRGRTDTQYF,TGTGCCATCAGTGAAGACAGGGGTCGCACAGATACGCAGTATTTT
TRBV18,few,NA,TRBJ2-1,CASSGRGSSYNEQFF,TGTGCCAGCTCAGGTCGGGGATCCTCCTACAATGAGCAGTTCTTC
TRBV11-2,NA,NA,TRBJ1-3,CASSLSPSGNTIYF,TGTGCCAGCAGCCTTTCCCCCTCTGGAAACACCATATATTTT
TRBV5-1,NA,NA,TRBJ2-3,CASSLGGNTDTQYF,TGCGCCAGCAGCTTAGGGGGAAACACAGATACGCAGTATTTT
TRBV7-9,NA,TRBD1,TRBJ2-5,CASRTPGQGWETQYF,TGTGCCAGCAGAACCCCCGGACAGGGTTGGGAGACCCAGTACTTC
TRBV5-1,NA,TRBD2,TRBJ2-1,CASSLAGGGYNEQFF,TGCGCCAGCAGCTTGGCGGGGGGAGGCTACAATGAGCAGTTCTTC
TRBV7-8,NA,NA,TRBJ2-3,CASSLALSASDTQYF,TGTGCCAGCAGCTTAGCCCTTAGCGCATCAGATACGCAGTATTTT
TRBV5-6,NA,TRBD1,TRBJ2-7,CASSLRGGESYEQYF,TGTGCCAGCAGCTTGCGAGGGGGCGAATCCTACGAGCAGTACTTC
TRBV7-6,few,NA,TRBJ1-3,CASSSTGTNSGNTIYF,TGTGCCAGCAGCTCGACCGGGACTAACTCTGGAAACACCATATATTTT
TRBV3-1/TRBV3-2,NA,NA,TRBJ2-6,CASSQYGGPGANVLTF,TGTGCCAGCAGCCAATACGGAGGACCTGGGGCCAACGTCCTGACTTTC
TRBV19,NA,TRBD2,TRBJ2-1,CASSIRGLAGFNEQFF,TGTGCCAGTAGTATCAGGGGACTAGCGGGATTCAATGAGCAGTTCTTC
TRBV6-6,few,NA,TRBJ1-5,CASGGGNGQPQHF,TGTGCCAGCGGAGGAGGGAATGGTCAGCCCCAGCATTTT
TRBV11-3,NA,TRBD1,TRBJ2-6,CASSPGQGSSGANVLTF,TGTGCCAGCAGCCCTGGACAGGGGAGCTCTGGGGCCAACGTCCTGACTTTC
TRBV7-2,NA,TRBD1,TRBJ1-2,CASSVTGQGYGYTF,TGTGCCAGCAGCGTGACCGGACAGGGATATGGCTACACCTTC
TRBV2,NA,TRBD2,TRBJ2-7,CASTNLAGASYEQYF,TGTGCCAGCACCAACCTAGCGGGGGCCTCCTACGAGCAGTACTTC
TRBV24-1,few,TRBD1,TRBJ1-5,CATSDGQGGNQPQHF,TGTGCCACCAGTGACGGACAGGGTGGCAATCAGCCCCAGCATTTT